This T cell receptor beta chain originates from a study of T cell responses to AZD1222 COVID-19 vaccine. Study results and caveats: Variant regions that are unmutated are reportedly the target of nearly half of spike-specific TCRs. Across spike, vaccine-associated CD4 TCRs were found, dominant at 160-218 and 743-854.

This CDR3 is built from 12 residues. Germline V lookup: CDR1 MNHEY, CDR2 SVGAGI. V was clipped by 6 bases and J by 0 bases, with 6 bases between them. Profiling relied on immunoSEQ multiplex PCR, and the TCRdb table lists in-frame clones only, not all of them. There are about 150,000 clones in the sample; less than 95% occur only once, and roughly 6.2% lies in the top ten. Remarks on this clone: The antigen is not known.

The clonotype originates from an adult who received the AZD1222 COVID-19 vaccine. The rearrangement links TRBV6-5 to TRBJ2-7; D is perhaps TRBD1 (6 bases). This sample comprised peripheral blood, obtained 28 days after the second AZD1222 dose. The CDR3 nucleotides are TGTGCCAGCAGGGACAGCTCCTACGAGCAGTACTTC. Translation: CASRDSSYEQYF.